This T cell receptor (beta chain) was observed in a study of T-cell reconstitution after alpha-beta-depleted transplantation in children. In this sample, this clonotype turned up many times. Germline V lookup: CDR1 SGHNT, CDR2 YYREEE (reference sequence). This CDR3 spans 14 amino acids. The V end was cut by 4 bases, the J end by 5 bases, with 13 bases between. Using unique molecular identifiers, the investigators prepared the TCRbeta library. TCRdb re-called the PCR reads with MiXCR, one entry per CDR3 protein. The repertoire consists of about 230,000 distinct CDR3 sequences, with more than 10% occurring once and the leading ten covering roughly 2.8%.

The rearrangement links TRBV5-4 to TRBJ2-1; D remains unclear. Source: PBMCs from the stem cell graft donor, taken from the stem cell graft. This clonotype was obtained from a human donor who donated a stem cell graft to a child with acute lymphoblastic leukemia. Written as DNA, the CDR3 is TGTGCCAGCAGCGCCGCCTGGGGTGACAATGAGCAGTTCTTC. This encodes CASSAAWGDNEQFF.